The clone carrying this T cell receptor beta chain occurred once. Trimming removed 2 bases at V and 4 bases at J, with 21 bases between. This CDR3 has 17 amino acids. Looked up from germline, CDR1 is SGDLS and CDR2 is YYNGEE. This entry belongs to a study of technical replicates of blood from a handful of donors. This table comes from immunoSEQ multiplex PCR, and its TCRdb copy is limited to in-frame clones, with some not included. The table lists about 100,000 clones, 85% to 95% of them singletons, with around 0.3% in the top ten. The receptor comes from a human donor in good health. The rearrangement joins TRBV9 to TRBJ1-1, with D possibly TRBD1 on 6 matching bases. What was sequenced was T cells isolated from PBMCs. The DNA of the CDR3 is TGTGCCAGCAGCGTTGATCTTGGGGGCGGAGGCGGCACTGAAGCTTTCTTT. Protein: CASSVDLGGGGGTEAFF.